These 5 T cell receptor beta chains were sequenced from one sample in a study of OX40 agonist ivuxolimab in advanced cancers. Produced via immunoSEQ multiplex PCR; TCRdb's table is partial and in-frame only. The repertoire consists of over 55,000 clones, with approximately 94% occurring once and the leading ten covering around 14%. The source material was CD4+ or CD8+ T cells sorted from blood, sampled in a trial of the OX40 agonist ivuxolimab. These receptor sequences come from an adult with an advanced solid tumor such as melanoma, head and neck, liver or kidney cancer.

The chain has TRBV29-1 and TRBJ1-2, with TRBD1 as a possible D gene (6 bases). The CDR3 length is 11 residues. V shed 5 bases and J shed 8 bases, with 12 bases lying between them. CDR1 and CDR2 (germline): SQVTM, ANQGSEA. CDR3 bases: TGCAGCGTTCCTAAACAGGGAGGCTACACCTTC. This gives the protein CSVPKQGGYTF.

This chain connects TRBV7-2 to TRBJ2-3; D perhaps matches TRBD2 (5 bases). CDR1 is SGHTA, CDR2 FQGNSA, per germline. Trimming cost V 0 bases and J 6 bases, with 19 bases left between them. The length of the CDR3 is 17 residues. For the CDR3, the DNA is TGTGCCAGCAGCTTAGCTGGTGGGAGCCCGATGGTGGATACGCAGTATTTT. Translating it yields CASSLAGGSPMVDTQYF.

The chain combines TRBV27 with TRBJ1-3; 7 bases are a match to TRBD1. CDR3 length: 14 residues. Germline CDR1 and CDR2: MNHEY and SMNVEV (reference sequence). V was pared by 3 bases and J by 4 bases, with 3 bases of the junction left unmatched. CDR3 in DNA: TGTGCCAGCAGTTTTGGCAGGGGGGGAAACACCATATATTTT. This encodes CASSFGRGGNTIYF.

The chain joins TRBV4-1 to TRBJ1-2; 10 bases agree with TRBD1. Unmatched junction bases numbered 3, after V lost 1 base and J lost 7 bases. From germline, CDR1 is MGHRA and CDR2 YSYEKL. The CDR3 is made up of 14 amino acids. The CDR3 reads CASSQGQGAGGYTF. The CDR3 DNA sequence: TGCGCCAGCAGCCAAGGACAGGGGGCCGGTGGCTACACCTTC.

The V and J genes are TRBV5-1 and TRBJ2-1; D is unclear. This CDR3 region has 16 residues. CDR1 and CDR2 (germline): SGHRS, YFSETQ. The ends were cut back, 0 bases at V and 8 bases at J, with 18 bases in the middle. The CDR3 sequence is CASSLEARSAYDEQFF. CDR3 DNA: TGCGCCAGCAGCTTGGAGGCCCGATCAGCTTACGATGAGCAGTTCTTC. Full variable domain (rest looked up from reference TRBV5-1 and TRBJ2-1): KAGVTQTPRYLIKTRGQQVTLSCSPISGHRSVSWYQQTPGQGLQFLFEYFSETQRNKGNFPGRFSGRQFSNSRSEMNVSTLELGDSALYLCASSLEARSAYDEQFFGPGTRLTVL.